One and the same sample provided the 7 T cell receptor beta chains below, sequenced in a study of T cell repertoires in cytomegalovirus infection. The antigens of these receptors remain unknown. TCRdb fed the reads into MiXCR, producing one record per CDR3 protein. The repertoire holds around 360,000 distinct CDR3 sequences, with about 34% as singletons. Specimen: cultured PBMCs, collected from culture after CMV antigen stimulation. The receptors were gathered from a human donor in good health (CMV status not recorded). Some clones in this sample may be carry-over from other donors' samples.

CDR3 in DNA: TGTGCCAGCAGGGGGGGGCCGGATTCACCCCTCCACTTT. Amino acids: CASRGGPDSPLHF. The J gene is TRBJ1-6, the V gene TRBV6-5; possibly TRBD1 for D (6 bases). The V end was cut by 6 bases, the J end by 8 bases, with 11 bases between. In germline, CDR1 is MNHEY, CDR2 SVGAGI. This CDR3 is 13 amino acids long.

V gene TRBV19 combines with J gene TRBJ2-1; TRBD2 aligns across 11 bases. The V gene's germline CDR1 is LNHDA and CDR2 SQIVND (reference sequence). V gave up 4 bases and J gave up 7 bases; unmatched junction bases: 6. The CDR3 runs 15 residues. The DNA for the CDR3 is TGTGCCAGTAGTAAGACTAGCGGGAAAGTGAATGAGCAGTTCTTC. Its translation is CASSKTSGKVNEQFF.

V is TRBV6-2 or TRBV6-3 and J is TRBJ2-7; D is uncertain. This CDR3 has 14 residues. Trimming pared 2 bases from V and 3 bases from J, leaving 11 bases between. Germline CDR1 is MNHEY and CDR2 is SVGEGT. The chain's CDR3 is CASSYPPRDYEQYV. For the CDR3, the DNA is TGTGCCAGCAGTTACCCCCCAAGGGACTACGAGCAGTACGTC.

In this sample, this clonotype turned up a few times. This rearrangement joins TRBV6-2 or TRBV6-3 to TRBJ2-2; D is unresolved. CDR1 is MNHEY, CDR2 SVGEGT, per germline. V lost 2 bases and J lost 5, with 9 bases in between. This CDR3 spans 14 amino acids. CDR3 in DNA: TGTGCCAGCAGTTACGGGGTTCGAACCGGGGAGCTGTTTTTT. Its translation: CASSYGVRTGELFF.

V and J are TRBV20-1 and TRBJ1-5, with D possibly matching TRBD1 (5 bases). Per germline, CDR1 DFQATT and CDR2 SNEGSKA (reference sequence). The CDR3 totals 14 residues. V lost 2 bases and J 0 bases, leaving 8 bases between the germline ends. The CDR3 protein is CSARFGGSNQPQHF. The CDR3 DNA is TGCAGTGCTAGATTTGGGGGTAGCAATCAGCCCCAGCATTTT.

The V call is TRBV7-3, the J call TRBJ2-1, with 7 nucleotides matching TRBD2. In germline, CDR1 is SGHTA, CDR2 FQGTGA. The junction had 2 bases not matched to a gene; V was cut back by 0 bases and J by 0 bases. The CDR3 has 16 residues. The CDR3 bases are TGTGCCAGCAGCTTAACAGCGGGACTCTCCTACAATGAGCAGTTCTTC. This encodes CASSLTAGLSYNEQFF.

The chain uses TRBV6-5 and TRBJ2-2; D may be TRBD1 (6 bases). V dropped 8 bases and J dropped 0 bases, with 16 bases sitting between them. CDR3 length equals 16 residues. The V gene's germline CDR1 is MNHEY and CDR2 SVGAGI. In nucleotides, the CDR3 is TGTGCCAGCTTTCGTGACAGGAGCGCGAACACCGGGGAGCTGTTTTTT. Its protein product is CASFRDRSANTGELFF.